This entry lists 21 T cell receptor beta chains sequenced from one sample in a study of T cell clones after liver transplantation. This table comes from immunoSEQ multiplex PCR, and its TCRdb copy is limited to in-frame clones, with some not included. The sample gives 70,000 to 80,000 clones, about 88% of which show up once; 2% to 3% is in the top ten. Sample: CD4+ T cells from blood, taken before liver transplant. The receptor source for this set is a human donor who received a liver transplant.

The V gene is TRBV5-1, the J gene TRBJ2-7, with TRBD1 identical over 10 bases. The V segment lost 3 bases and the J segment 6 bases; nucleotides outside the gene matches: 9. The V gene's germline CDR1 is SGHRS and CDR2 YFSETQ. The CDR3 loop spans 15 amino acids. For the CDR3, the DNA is TGCGCCAGCAGCTCAGCGGGGACAGGGGCGCTCGAGCAGTACTTC. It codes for CASSSAGTGALEQYF. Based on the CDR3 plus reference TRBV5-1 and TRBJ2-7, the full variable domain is KAGVTQTPRYLIKTRGQQVTLSCSPISGHRSVSWYQQTPGQGLQFLFEYFSETQRNKGNFPGRFSGRQFSNSRSEMNVSTLELGDSALYLCASSSAGTGALEQYFGPGTRLTVT.

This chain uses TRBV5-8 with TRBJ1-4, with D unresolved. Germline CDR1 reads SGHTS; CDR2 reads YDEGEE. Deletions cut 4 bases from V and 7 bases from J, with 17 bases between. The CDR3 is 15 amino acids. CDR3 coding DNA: TGTGCCAGCAGCCGGGCTTTGATAGGACCTGAAAAACTGTTTTTT. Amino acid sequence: CASSRALIGPEKLFF.

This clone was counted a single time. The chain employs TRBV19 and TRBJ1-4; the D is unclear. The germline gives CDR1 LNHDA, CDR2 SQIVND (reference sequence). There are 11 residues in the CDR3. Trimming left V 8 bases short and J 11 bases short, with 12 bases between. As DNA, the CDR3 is TGTGCCAGTCACGAGGGCAGGAAACTGTTTTTT. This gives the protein CASHEGRKLFF.

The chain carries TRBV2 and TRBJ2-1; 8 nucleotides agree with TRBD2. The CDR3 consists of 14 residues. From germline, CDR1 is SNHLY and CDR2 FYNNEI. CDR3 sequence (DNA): TGTGCTTCTTCAGGGGCGGGAGGCCAACAGGAGCAGTTCTTC. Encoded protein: CASSGAGGQQEQFF.

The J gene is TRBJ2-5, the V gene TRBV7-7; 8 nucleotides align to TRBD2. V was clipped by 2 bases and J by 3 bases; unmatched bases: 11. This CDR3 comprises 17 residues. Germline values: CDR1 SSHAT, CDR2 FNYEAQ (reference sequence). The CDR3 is CASSLFRPAGVEETQYF. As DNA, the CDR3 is TGTGCCAGCAGCTTATTCCGGCCAGCGGGAGTTGAAGAGACCCAGTACTTC.

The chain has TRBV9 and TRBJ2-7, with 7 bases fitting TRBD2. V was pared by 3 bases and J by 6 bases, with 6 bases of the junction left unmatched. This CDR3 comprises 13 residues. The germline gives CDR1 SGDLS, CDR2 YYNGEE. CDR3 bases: TGTGCCAGCAGCGCCCGACTAGCAGGCGAGCAGTACTTC. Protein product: CASSARLAGEQYF.

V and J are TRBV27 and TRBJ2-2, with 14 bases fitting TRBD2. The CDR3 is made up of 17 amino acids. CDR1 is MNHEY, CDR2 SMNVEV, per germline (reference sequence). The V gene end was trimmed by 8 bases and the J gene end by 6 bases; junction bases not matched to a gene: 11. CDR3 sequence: CASGGGGLAGEAGELFF. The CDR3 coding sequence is TGTGCCAGCGGGGGAGGGGGACTAGCGGGAGAAGCCGGGGAGCTGTTTTTT.

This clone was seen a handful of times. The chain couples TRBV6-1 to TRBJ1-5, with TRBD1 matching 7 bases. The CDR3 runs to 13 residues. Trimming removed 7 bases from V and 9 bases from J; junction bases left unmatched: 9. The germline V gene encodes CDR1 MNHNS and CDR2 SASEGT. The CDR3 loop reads CASNTDRELPQHF. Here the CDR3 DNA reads TGTGCCAGCAACACAGACAGGGAGCTGCCCCAGCATTTT.

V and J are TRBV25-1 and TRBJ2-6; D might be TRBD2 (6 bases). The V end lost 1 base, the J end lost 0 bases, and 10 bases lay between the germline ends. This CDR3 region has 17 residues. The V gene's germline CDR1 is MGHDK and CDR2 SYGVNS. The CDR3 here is CASSESRRVSGANVLTF. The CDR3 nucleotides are TGTGCCAGCAGTGAATCTAGGAGGGTCTCTGGGGCCAACGTCCTGACTTTC.

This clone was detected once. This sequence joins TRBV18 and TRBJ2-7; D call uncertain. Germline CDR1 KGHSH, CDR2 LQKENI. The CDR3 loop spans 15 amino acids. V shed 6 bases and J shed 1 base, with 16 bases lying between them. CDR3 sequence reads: CASSPRPTQSYEQYF. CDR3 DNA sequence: TGTGCCAGCTCCCCCCGGCCAACACAATCCTACGAGCAGTACTTC.

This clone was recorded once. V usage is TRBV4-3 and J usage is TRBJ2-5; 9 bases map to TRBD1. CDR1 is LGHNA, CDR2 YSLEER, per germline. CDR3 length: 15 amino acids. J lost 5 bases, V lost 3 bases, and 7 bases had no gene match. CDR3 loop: CASSQGNRGQETQYF. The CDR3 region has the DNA TGCGCCAGCAGCCAGGGGAACAGGGGGCAGGAGACCCAGTACTTC.

This CDR3 is CASSFRYNEQFF. As DNA, the CDR3 is TGTGCCAGCAGCTTCAGGTACAATGAGCAGTTCTTC. The rearrangement uses TRBV5-6 and TRBJ2-1; D call uncertain. The germline V gene has CDR1 SGHDT and CDR2 YYEEEE. The CDR3 is 12 amino acids. Trimming took off 2 bases at V and 4 bases at J, with 4 bases between the two ends.

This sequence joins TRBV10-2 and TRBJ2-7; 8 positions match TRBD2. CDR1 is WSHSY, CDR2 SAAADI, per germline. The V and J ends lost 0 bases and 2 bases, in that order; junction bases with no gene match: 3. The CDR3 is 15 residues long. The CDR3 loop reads CASSESSGSPYEQYF. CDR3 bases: TGCGCCAGCAGTGAGTCCAGCGGGAGCCCCTACGAGCAGTACTTC.

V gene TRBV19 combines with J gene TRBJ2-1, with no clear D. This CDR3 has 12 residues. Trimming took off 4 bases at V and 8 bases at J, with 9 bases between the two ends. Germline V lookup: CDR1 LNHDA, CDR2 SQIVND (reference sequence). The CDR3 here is CASSTQWDEQFF. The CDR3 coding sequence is TGTGCCAGTAGTACCCAATGGGATGAGCAGTTCTTC.

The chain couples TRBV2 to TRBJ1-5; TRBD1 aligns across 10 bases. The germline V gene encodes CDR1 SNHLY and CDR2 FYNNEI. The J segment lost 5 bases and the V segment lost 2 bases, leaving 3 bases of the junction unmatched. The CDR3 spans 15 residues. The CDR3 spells CASSEWTGGDQPQHF. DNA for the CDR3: TGTGCCAGCAGTGAATGGACAGGGGGTGATCAGCCCCAGCATTTT.

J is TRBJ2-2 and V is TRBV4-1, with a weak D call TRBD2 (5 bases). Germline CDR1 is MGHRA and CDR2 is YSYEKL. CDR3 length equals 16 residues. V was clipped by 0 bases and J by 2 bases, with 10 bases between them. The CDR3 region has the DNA TGCGCCAGCAGCCAAGAACCCCCTAGCAACACCGGGGAGCTGTTTTTT. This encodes CASSQEPPSNTGELFF.

In DNA, the CDR3 is TGTGCCAGCAGCCCCACAGCGGGAGCCCACAATGAGCAGTTCTTC. Translating it yields CASSPTAGAHNEQFF. The chain joins TRBV7-2 to TRBJ2-1; 8 nucleotides agree with TRBD2. J gave up 5 bases and V 5 bases, and 8 bases lay outside the gene matches. The germline gives CDR1 SGHTA, CDR2 FQGNSA. The CDR3 sequence is 15 residues long.

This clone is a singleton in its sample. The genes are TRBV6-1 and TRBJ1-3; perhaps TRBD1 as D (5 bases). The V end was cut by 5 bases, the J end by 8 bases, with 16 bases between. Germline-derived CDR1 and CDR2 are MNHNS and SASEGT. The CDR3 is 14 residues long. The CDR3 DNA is TGTGCCAGCAGTCACGGGACCCTGGGCGACACCATATATTTT. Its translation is CASSHGTLGDTIYF.

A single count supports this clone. The CDR3 here is CASSVGAGSYNEQFF. CDR3 sequence (DNA): TGTGCCAGCAGCGTAGGCGCAGGGTCCTACAATGAGCAGTTCTTC. The chain recombines TRBV9 with TRBJ2-1; a weak D match, TRBD1 (5 bases). V dropped 0 bases and J dropped 1 base, with 8 bases sitting between them. Per the germline V gene, CDR1 is SGDLS and CDR2 is YYNGEE. The CDR3 has 15 amino acids.

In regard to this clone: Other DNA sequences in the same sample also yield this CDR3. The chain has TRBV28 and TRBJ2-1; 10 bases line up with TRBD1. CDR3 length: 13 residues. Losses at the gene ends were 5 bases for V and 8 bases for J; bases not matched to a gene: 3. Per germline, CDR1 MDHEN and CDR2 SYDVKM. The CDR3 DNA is TGTGCCAGCAGTACCGGGACAGGGGATGAGCAGTTCTTC. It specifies CASSTGTGDEQFF.

CDR3 residues: CASSSSGGAGNTIYF. In DNA form, the CDR3 reads TGTGCCAGCAGTAGCTCGGGGGGGGCAGGAAACACCATATATTTT. The chain has TRBV6-1 and TRBJ1-3, with a weak D call TRBD1 (6 bases). CDR3 length: 15 residues. CDR1 and CDR2 from the germline V gene are MNHNS and SASEGT. The germline V and J ends were trimmed by 5 bases and 4 bases, with 15 bases remaining between them.